This TCR beta chain is from a study of blood T cell repertoires in COVID-19. The CDR3 consists of 11 residues. Germline V CDR1 and CDR2: LGHNA, YSLEER. V was clipped by 1 base and J by 12 bases, with 7 bases between them. The protocol was immunoSEQ multiplex PCR, while the TCRdb copy is restricted to in-frame clones and leaves out a portion. The sample has under 400,000 clones; about 90% are singletons. The TCR was taken from a young man with active or convalescent COVID-19. The sample consisted of peripheral blood. The gene calls are TRBV4-3 and TRBJ2-1; D is perhaps TRBD1 (5 bases). CDR3 coding DNA: TGCGCCAGCAGCCAAGTCCAGGGGCAGTTCTTC. Its translation: CASSQVQGQFF.